The clone carrying this TCR beta chain turned up a few times. Measured with immunoSEQ multiplex PCR; TCRdb has only the in-frame clones, and not every one. Of about 36,000 clones in the sample, less than 90% were seen once. This sample was included in a study of OX40 agonist ivuxolimab in advanced cancers. This TCR derives from an adult with an advanced solid tumor such as melanoma, head and neck, liver or kidney cancer. Material: CD4+ or CD8+ T cells sorted from blood, obtained in a trial of the OX40 agonist ivuxolimab.

The CDR3 DNA is TGTGCCAGCAGTACCAGTGGTTATGGCTACACCTTC. This sequence encodes CASSTSGYGYTF. This chain connects TRBV11-1 to TRBJ1-2; D remains ambiguous. Trimming took 6 bases from V and 5 from J, leaving 10 bases between them. The CDR3 has 12 residues. CDR1 and CDR2 from the germline V gene are SGHAT and FQDESV (reference sequence).